The 10 T cell receptor beta chains presented below share a single source sample, sequenced in a study of blood T cell repertoires in COVID-19. The protocol was immunoSEQ multiplex PCR, while the TCRdb copy is restricted to in-frame clones and leaves out a portion. The sample shows 340,000 or so clones, approximately 86% of them seen only once. Material for sequencing was PBMCs or T cells enriched from blood (not recorded which). The receptors shown here come from a woman aged 35 to 49 with acute COVID-19.

The rearrangement links TRBV5-6 to TRBJ2-7; possible D gene TRBD1, 5 bases. CDR3 size: 14 residues. Germline values: CDR1 SGHDT, CDR2 YYEEEE. V shed 0 bases and J shed 2 bases, with 9 bases lying between them. The DNA of the CDR3 is TGTGCCAGCAGCTTGGGACAGAACCCCTACGAGCAGTACTTC. Its translation is CASSLGQNPYEQYF.

The chain is built from TRBV3-1 (or the pseudogene TRBV3-2) and TRBJ1-2; 10 nucleotides agree with TRBD1. V was clipped by 8 bases and J by 4 bases; unmatched bases: 10. The CDR3 runs to 15 residues. Germline-derived CDR1 and CDR2 are LGHDT and YNNKEL (reference sequence). The CDR3 protein is CASSSWTGGGYGYTF. The CDR3 nucleotides are TGTGCCAGCTCCTCCTGGACAGGGGGTGGCTATGGCTACACCTTC.

The chain couples TRBV28 to TRBJ1-4, with D uncertain. Germline V gives CDR1 MDHEN, CDR2 SYDVKM. V was shortened by 6 bases and J by 8 bases, with 19 bases between the two germline ends. This CDR3 has 15 residues. CDR3 region: CASSTRGEEREKLFF. CDR3 in DNA: TGTGCCAGCAGCACCCGCGGGGAGGAGAGAGAAAAACTGTTTTTT.

The CDR3 DNA follows: TGTGCCAGCAGTCTGAGGGACAATCAGCCCCAGCATTTT. It translates to CASSLRDNQPQHF. This chain links TRBV27 with TRBJ1-5; D uncertain. V gave up 5 bases and J gave up 3 bases, with 8 bases separating them. The germline gives CDR1 MNHEY, CDR2 SMNVEV (reference sequence). The CDR3 has 13 amino acids.

This chain links TRBV6-6 with TRBJ1-2; 9 nucleotides line up with TRBD1. The CDR3 totals 14 residues. The trim removed 7 bases at V and 6 bases at J, leaving 9 bases unmatched. Looked up from germline, CDR1 is MNHNY and CDR2 is SVGAGI (reference sequence). This chain's CDR3 is CASTLQGASDGYTF. The CDR3 DNA reads as TGTGCCAGCACCTTACAGGGGGCGTCTGATGGCTACACCTTC.

V is TRBV27 and J is TRBJ1-5; the D gene is possibly TRBD1 (6 bases). CDR3 length equals 19 residues. The V gene's germline CDR1 is MNHEY and CDR2 SMNVEV (reference sequence). The V gene lost 7 bases and the J gene lost 2 bases, with 27 bases spanning the gap. The CDR3 DNA reads as TGTGCCAGCATCAAAACGGGGGGACACTACTATAATCGCAATCAGCCCCAGCATTTT. Protein: CASIKTGGHYYNRNQPQHF.

J is TRBJ2-3 and V is TRBV30, with D possibly matching TRBD1 (6 bases). The ends were cut back, 0 bases at V and 1 base at J, with 11 bases in the middle. The CDR3 covers 15 residues. Germline CDR1 GTSNPN, CDR2 SVGIG (reference sequence). The CDR3 DNA sequence: TGTGCCTGGAGTGTAAACGCAGGGGGCACAGATACGCAGTATTTT. As protein: CAWSVNAGGTDTQYF.

J is TRBJ2-1 and V is TRBV12-3 or TRBV12-4, with 7 bases lining up with TRBD1. V lost 5 bases and J lost 9; bases outside the gene matches: 7. This CDR3 spans 13 amino acids. CDR3 nucleotides: TGTGCCAGCAGTGCCACAGGGGTAGGTGAGCAGTTCTTC. Encoded protein: CASSATGVGEQFF.

Details on this clone: At the DNA level, this CDR3 is encoded by other sequences in the same sample as well. The chain carries TRBV6-5 and TRBJ1-5; the match to TRBD1 covers 9 bases. This CDR3 spans 14 amino acids. Trimming cost V 6 bases and J 4 bases; bases outside gene matches: 4. Germline CDR1 reads MNHEY; CDR2 reads SVGAGI. The CDR3 region is CASRGQGGNQPQHF. CDR3 coding DNA: TGTGCCAGCAGGGGACAGGGTGGGAATCAGCCCCAGCATTTT.

This chain connects TRBV29-1 to TRBJ1-2; the D gene is possibly TRBD1 (6 bases). The CDR3 extends over 12 amino acids. The V gene's germline CDR1 is SQVTM and CDR2 ANQGSEA. The V end lost 7 bases, the J end lost 4 bases, and 13 bases lay between the germline ends. Written as DNA, the CDR3 is TGCAGCGGACGAACAGGGAGCTATGGCTACACCTTC. It translates to CSGRTGSYGYTF. Looking up the rest from reference TRBV29-1 and TRBJ1-2 gives the full variable domain: SAVISQKPSRDICQRGTSLTIQCQVDSQVTMMFWYRQQPGQSLTLIATANQGSEATYESGFVIDKFPISRPNLTFSTLTVSNMSPEDSSIYLCSGRTGSYGYTFGSGTRLTVV.